This T cell receptor (beta chain) was found in a study of T-cell reconstitution after alpha-beta-depleted transplantation in children. Findings and limits, study-wide: Some patients showed high day-60 TCRbeta diversity, which derived from surviving recipient T cells and thymic progenitors. As was reported, about two months after transplant, alpha-beta T cells came from several hundred expanded graft clones.

There are many counts of this clonotype. What it binds is not known. The TCRbeta library incorporated unique molecular identifiers. TCRdb ran MiXCR on the PCR reads and lists one entry per CDR3 protein. The repertoire has roughly 500,000 distinct CDR3 sequences, more than 9% of them found once; the top ten carry approximately 2%. Germline V CDR1 and CDR2: MNHEY, SMNVEV (reference sequence). The length of the CDR3 is 15 residues. V lost 3 bases, J lost 0 bases, and 9 bases lay in between. This clonotype was sampled from a child under 10 years old with inherited bone marrow failure, due to receive a stem cell transplant. The chain carries TRBV27 and TRBJ2-1; no clear D gene. The material sequenced was PBMCs, taken before TCRalphabeta/CD19-depleted stem cell transplant. The CDR3 DNA reads as TGTGCCAGCAGTTTTCGTCCGTACTCCTACAATGAGCAGTTCTTC. Its translation: CASSFRPYSYNEQFF.